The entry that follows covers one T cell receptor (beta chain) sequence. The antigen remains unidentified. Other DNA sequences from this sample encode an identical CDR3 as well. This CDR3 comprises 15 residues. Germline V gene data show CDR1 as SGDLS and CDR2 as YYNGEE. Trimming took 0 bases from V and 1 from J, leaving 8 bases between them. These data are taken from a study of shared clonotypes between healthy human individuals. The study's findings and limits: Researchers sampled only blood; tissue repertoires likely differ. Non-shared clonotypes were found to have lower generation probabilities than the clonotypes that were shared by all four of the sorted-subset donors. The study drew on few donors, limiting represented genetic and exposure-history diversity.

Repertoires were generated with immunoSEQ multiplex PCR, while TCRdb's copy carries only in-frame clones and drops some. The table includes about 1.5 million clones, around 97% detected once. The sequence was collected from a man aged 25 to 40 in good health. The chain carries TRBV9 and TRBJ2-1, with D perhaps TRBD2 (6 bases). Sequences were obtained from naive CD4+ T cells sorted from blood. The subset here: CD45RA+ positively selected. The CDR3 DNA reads TGTGCCAGCAGCGTAGAGGGAGGTTCCTACAATGAGCAGTTCTTC. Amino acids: CASSVEGGSYNEQFF. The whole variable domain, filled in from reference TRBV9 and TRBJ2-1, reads DSGVTQTPKHLITATGQRVTLRCSPRSGDLSVYWYQQSLDQGLQFLIQYYNGEERAKGNILERFSAQQFPDLHSELNLSSLELGDSALYFCASSVEGGSYNEQFFGPGTRLTVL.